The table lists the clone carrying this T cell receptor (beta chain) with many counts. This entry comes from a study of T cells after yellow fever vaccination. Deletions cut 2 bases from V and 7 bases from J, with 17 bases between. The CDR3 is 15 residues long. MiXCR, run by TCRdb on the 5' RACE reads, gives a single entry per CDR3 protein. In the table there are roughly 340,000 distinct CDR3 sequences, 7.5% to 9% of which are singletons. The chain joins TRBV12-3 or TRBV12-4 to TRBJ1-2; D remains ambiguous. The input for sequencing was PBMCs, taken on the day of the first yellow fever vaccination. The origin of this receptor is a man aged 18 to 29 who received the YFV17D yellow fever vaccine. The CDR3 nucleotides are TGTGCCAGCAGTTTACGCCGAGCAATCGGTCTTGGCTACACCTTC. Residues: CASSLRRAIGLGYTF.